Listed below are T cell receptor beta chains from one sample, sequenced in a study of T-cell reconstitution after alpha-beta-depleted transplantation in children. MiXCR, run by TCRdb on the PCR reads, gives a single entry per CDR3 protein. This table has about 540,000 distinct CDR3 sequences, 15% to 20% appearing once. The material was PBMCs from the stem cell graft donor, obtained from the stem cell graft. The receptors derive from a human donor who donated a stem cell graft to a child with acute lymphoblastic leukemia. CDR3s include the opening cysteine and the closing phenylalanine or tryptophan. The D gene is left open where the match is weak. Only part of the rows carry a size: once, few, many, or a class if the clone is expanded.

>few|-|TRBV9|TRBJ1-2
CASRGGDDYGYTF
TGTGCCAGCCGGGGAGGGGATGACTATGGCTACACCTTC
>few|TRBD2|TRBV6-2/TRBV6-3|TRBJ2-7
CASSPLYRLAGGYDEQYF
TGTGCCAGCAGTCCCTTATACCGGCTAGCGGGAGGGTACGACGAGCAGTACTTC
>few|-|TRBV21-1|TRBJ2-7
CASSTWTGVIDEQYF
TGTGCCAGCAGCACCTGGACAGGGGTTATCGACGAGCAGTACTTC
>few|-|TRBV12-3/TRBV12-4|TRBJ2-7
CASSGTSSYEQYF
TGTGCCAGCAGCGGGACTTCTTCCTACGAGCAGTACTTC
>-|TRBD2|TRBV11-3|TRBJ2-1
CASSLDPSGSAGGEQFF
TGTGCCAGCAGCTTAGATCCTAGCGGGAGCGCCGGCGGTGAGCAGTTCTTC
>few|-|TRBV7-3|TRBJ2-1
CASSSTTAPYNEQFF
TGTGCCAGCAGCTCAACCACAGCCCCCTACAATGAGCAGTTCTTC
>-|-|TRBV7-9|TRBJ1-1
CASSLAEGVNTEAFF
TGTGCCAGCAGCTTAGCGGAGGGCGTGAACACTGAAGCTTTCTTT
>-|TRBD2|TRBV12-3/TRBV12-4|TRBJ2-1
CASSFLAGGSRTYNEQFF
TGTGCCAGCAGTTTTCTAGCGGGCGGTTCCCGTACGTACAATGAGCAGTTCTTC
>-|-|TRBV5-1|TRBJ1-4
CASKRQVQGKLFF
TGCGCCAGCAAGCGACAGGTGCAAGGAAAACTGTTTTTT
>-|-|TRBV12-3/TRBV12-4|TRBJ1-5
CASSFYPNQPQHF
TGTGCCAGCAGTTTTTACCCGAATCAGCCCCAGCATTTT
>few|-|TRBV9|TRBJ2-5
CASSVRGTPEETQYF
TGTGCCAGCAGCGTACGGGGCACCCCGGAGGAGACCCAGTACTTC
>few|-|TRBV12-3/TRBV12-4|TRBJ2-7
CASKEQGSGEQYF
TGTGCCAGCAAGGAGCAGGGTTCGGGCGAGCAGTACTTC
>-|-|TRBV2|TRBJ1-4
CASSPRAAPWYEKLFF
TGTGCCAGCAGTCCACGGGCGGCCCCATGGTATGAAAAACTGTTTTTT
>-|TRBD1|TRBV7-9|TRBJ2-7
CASSFPGQGSHEQYF
TGTGCCAGCAGCTTCCCGGGACAGGGAAGCCACGAGCAGTACTTC
>few|-|TRBV10-3|TRBJ2-7
CAPTLGGIDYEQYF
TGTGCCCCAACGCTAGGCGGGATAGATTACGAGCAGTACTTC
>-|-|TRBV6-5|TRBJ2-1
CASSYIGGQFF
TGTGCCAGCAGTTACATTGGGGGGCAGTTCTTC
>few|-|TRBV7-3|TRBJ2-1
CASSLSDRPSNEQFF
TGTGCCAGCAGCTTATCCGATAGACCCTCCAATGAGCAGTTCTTC
>many|-|TRBV20-1|TRBJ1-5
CSARVAGNSNQPQHF
TGCAGTGCTAGAGTGGCAGGCAATAGCAATCAGCCCCAGCATTTT
>-|-|TRBV5-1|TRBJ2-3
CASSLSVTLWEPDTDTQYF
TGCGCCAGCAGCTTGTCGGTGACCCTTTGGGAACCTGACACAGATACGCAGTATTTT
>-|TRBD2|TRBV6-5|TRBJ2-7
CASSYEAGLLEQYF
TGTGCCAGCAGTTACGAAGCGGGGCTTCTCGAGCAGTACTTC
>few|TRBD2|TRBV7-9|TRBJ2-3
CASSLPHGLAEPTDTQYF
TGTGCCAGCAGCTTACCCCATGGACTAGCGGAGCCCACAGATACGCAGTATTTT
>few|-|TRBV9|TRBJ1-2
CASSVVTGRTGYTF
TGTGCCAGCAGCGTAGTTACAGGACGAACGGGCTACACCTTC
>-|TRBD1|TRBV7-3|TRBJ1-1
CASSWDRGLVTEAFF
TGTGCCAGCAGCTGGGACAGGGGGCTGGTTACTGAAGCTTTCTTT
>-|TRBD1|TRBV12-3/TRBV12-4|TRBJ1-1
CASSLLAVRDRNTEAFF
TGTGCCAGCAGTTTATTAGCGGTGAGGGACAGGAACACTGAAGCTTTCTTT
>-|-|TRBV28|TRBJ2-7
CASGMAAYEQYF
TGTGCCAGCGGAATGGCAGCCTACGAGCAGTACTTC
>-|TRBD2|TRBV11-3|TRBJ2-7
CASSLGGSVPSREQYF
TGTGCCAGCAGCTTAGGCGGGAGTGTCCCTTCTCGCGAGCAGTACTTC
>-|TRBD1|TRBV4-3|TRBJ2-2
CASSRLSNNWSRGRGTGELFF
TGCGCCAGCAGCCGCCTGTCTAACAATTGGAGCAGGGGGCGAGGCACCGGGGAGCTGTTTTTT
>few|TRBD2|TRBV7-3|TRBJ2-7
CASSLAVAGGPSEQYF
TGTGCCAGCAGCTTAGCAGTGGCGGGAGGGCCCTCCGAGCAGTACTTC
>-|-|TRBV2|TRBJ2-7
CATGAGYEQYF
TGTGCCACTGGGGCAGGGTACGAGCAGTACTTC
>few|-|TRBV24-1|TRBJ2-2
CATSPGRGAGELFF
TGTGCCACCAGTCCGGGAAGAGGCGCCGGGGAGCTGTTTTTT
>few|TRBD1|TRBV6-1|TRBJ2-7
CASRRNTGAITYEQYF
TGTGCCAGCAGACGAAATACAGGGGCGATCACCTACGAGCAGTACTTC
>-|TRBD1|TRBV5-1|TRBJ1-5
CASSPVAGGYQPQHF
TGCGCCAGCAGCCCGGTCGCAGGGGGGTATCAGCCCCAGCATTTT
>-|-|TRBV11-1|TRBJ2-6
CASSFSAVRHSGANVLTF
TGTGCCAGCAGCTTCAGTGCTGTACGGCACTCTGGCGCCAACGTCCTGACTTTC
>few|-|TRBV5-5|TRBJ2-7
CASSLGQLVYEQYF
TGTGCCAGCAGCTTGGGACAGCTAGTCTACGAGCAGTACTTC
>-|-|TRBV10-2|TRBJ2-2
CASSETWELFF
TGCGCCAGCAGTGAGACCTGGGAGCTGTTTTTT
>-|TRBD1|TRBV7-2|TRBJ1-1
CASSLEGTVTEAFF
TGTGCCAGCAGCTTAGAAGGGACAGTCACTGAAGCTTTCTTT
>-|-|TRBV5-1|TRBJ2-3
CASSLQESAVYTDTQYF
TGCGCCAGCAGCTTACAAGAATCTGCGGTGTACACAGATACGCAGTATTTT
>-|-|TRBV29-1|TRBJ2-6
CSVALTGANVLTF
TGCAGCGTTGCCCTCACTGGGGCCAACGTCCTGACTTTC
>-|-|TRBV29-1|TRBJ2-1
CSALIGEQFF
TGCAGCGCGTTGATCGGTGAGCAGTTCTTC
>few|-|TRBV10-3|TRBJ2-7
CAIKEGTVYEQYF
TGTGCCATCAAAGAGGGAACCGTATACGAGCAGTACTTC
>few|-|TRBV5-1|TRBJ2-7
CASSLKTGFYEQYF
TGCGCCAGCAGCCTGAAGACCGGCTTCTACGAGCAGTACTTC
>-|-|TRBV27|TRBJ2-5
CASSLAAREGPQTF
TGTGCCAGCAGTTTGGCGGCCAGGGAAGGCCCCCAGACTTTC
>few|TRBD2|TRBV3-1|TRBJ2-7
CASSPSAGGIDEQYF
TGTGCCAGCAGCCCTTCGGCGGGAGGCATCGACGAGCAGTACTTC